Each of the 29 T cell receptor beta chains below was sequenced from the same sample in a study of T cell clonality in common variable immunodeficiency. Some clones are missing from TCRdb's copy, which holds only in-frame ones; the method was immunoSEQ multiplex PCR. The repertoire consists of 30,000 or so clones, none detected only once. The specimen sequenced was peripheral blood mononuclear cells. These TCRs come from a person aged 18 to 70 in good health.

This clone was seen at least ten times. The CDR3 end lies 3 residues beyond the end of the read and is filled in from the germline J gene. This chain uses TRBV19 with TRBJ1-1; D gene unclear. Per the germline V gene, CDR1 is LNHDA and CDR2 is SQIVND (reference sequence). This CDR3 comprises 17 residues. V was cut by 3 bases and J by 1 base, with 18 bases left in between. The covered CDR3 bases are TGTGCCAGTAGTATTATATTTGCAGGACGGGGGAACACTGAA. Translation gives CASSIIFAGRGNTE. The whole CDR3 sequence reads CASSIIFAGRGNTEAFF.

This clone occurred a few times. From the germline J gene comes the end of the CDR3, since the read stops 3 residues before it. The V gene is TRBV5-8, the J gene TRBJ1-2, with no clear D. Germline V gene data show CDR1 as SGHTS and CDR2 as YDEGEE. The CDR3 length is 14 residues. The V gene lost 4 bases and the J gene lost 1 base, with 11 bases spanning the gap. The sequenced part of the CDR3 DNA is TGTGCCAGCAGCCGCAACGAGGTTAACTATGGC. It specifies CASSRNEVNYG. The whole CDR3 region reads CASSRNEVNYGYTF. The full variable domain, its missing parts supplied by reference TRBV5-8 and TRBJ1-2, is EAGVTQSPTHLIKTRGQQATLRCSPISGHTSVYWYQQALGLGLQFLLWYDEGEERNRGNFPPRFSGRQFPNYSSELNVNALELEDSALYLCASSRNEVNYGYTFGSGTRLTVV.

At least ten counts were recorded for this clone. The CDR3 end lies 3 residues beyond the end of the read and is filled in from the germline J gene. This chain connects TRBV20-1 to TRBJ2-7; 10 bases line up with TRBD1. V lost 5 bases, J lost 3 bases, and 1 base stayed unmatched. Looked up from germline, CDR1 is DFQATT and CDR2 is SNEGSKA (reference sequence). CDR3 length: 12 amino acids. The sequenced part of the CDR3 DNA is TGCAGTGCTCGGGACAGGGGCTACGAG. Translation gives CSARDRGYE. The full CDR3 reads CSARDRGYEQYF.

This clone appeared many times. The read halts 3 residues ahead of the CDR3 end, with the missing end drawn from the germline J gene. The rearrangement links TRBV2 to TRBJ2-3; 10 bases line up with TRBD1. Germline V gene lookup returns CDR1 SNHLY and CDR2 FYNNEI. This CDR3 is 15 amino acids long. Partial CDR3 DNA: TGTGCCAGCAGAACTGGACAGGGGGACCAAGAGACG. Translated: CASRTGQGDQET. The complete CDR3 reads CASRTGQGDQETQYF.

The sample holds many counts of this clone. The CDR3 end is not reached by the read, which stops 3 residues before it; the germline J gene fills it in. The chain couples TRBV18 to TRBJ2-7; D might be TRBD1 (5 bases). CDR1 and CDR2 from the germline V gene are KGHSH and LQKENI. The CDR3 consists of 14 residues. With 2 bases removed from V and 0 bases from J, the gap between germline ends came to 8 bases. The CDR3 sequence: CASSPVRASYEQYF. CDR3 bases read: TGTGCCAGCTCACCAGTCAGGGCCTCCTACGAG. Supplemented by reference TRBV18 and TRBJ2-7, the full variable domain reads NAGVMQNPRHLVRRRGQEARLRCSPMKGHSHVYWYRQLPEEGLKFMVYLQKENIIDESGMPKERFSAEFPKEGPSILRIQQVVRGDSAAYFCASSPVRASYEQYFGPGTRLTVT.

This clone was counted between two and nine times. CDR3 DNA (partial): TGTGCCAGCAGTTATTTCGCGTACCCGGGGGATTCACCA. Translating gives CASSYFAYPGDSP. The full CDR3 protein is CASSYFAYPGDSPLFF. V gene TRBV6-2 or TRBV6-3 combines with J gene TRBJ1-4; weak D call: TRBD1 (5 bases). From the germline J gene comes the end of the CDR3, since the read stops 3 residues before it. Germline V gene data show CDR1 as MNHEY and CDR2 as SVGEGT. The CDR3 is made up of 16 amino acids.

This clone was counted many times. The read terminates 3 residues before the CDR3 end, so the remaining end is supplied by the germline J gene. J is TRBJ2-3 and V is TRBV5-1; tentative D call: TRBD2 (5 bases). The V end lost 3 bases, the J end lost 2 bases, and 19 bases lay between the germline ends. Germline CDR1 and CDR2: SGHRS and YFSETQ. This CDR3 spans 17 amino acids. CDR3 DNA (partial): TGCGCCAGCAGCTCCCTTATTGAGGCGGGCCTCACAGATACG. Its translation is CASSSLIEAGLTDT. The whole CDR3 protein is CASSSLIEAGLTDTQYF. Full variable domain (outside the CDR3, taken from reference TRBV5-1 and TRBJ2-3): KAGVTQTPRYLIKTRGQQVTLSCSPISGHRSVSWYQQTPGQGLQFLFEYFSETQRNKGNFPGRFSGRQFSNSRSEMNVSTLELGDSALYLCASSSLIEAGLTDTQYFGPGTRLTVL.

This clone appeared many times. The CDR3 goes on 3 residues after the read ends, and that part is filled in from the germline J gene. V and J are TRBV20-1 and TRBJ2-7; the match to TRBD1 covers 10 bases. Germline V gene sequence: CDR1 DFQATT, CDR2 SNEGSKA (reference sequence). The V gene end was trimmed by 5 bases and the J gene end by 3 bases; junction bases not matched to a gene: 4. The CDR3 consists of 13 residues. Partial CDR3 DNA: TGCAGTGCTGGGGACAGGGGAGTCTACGAG. Amino acids: CSAGDRGVYE. In full, the CDR3 is CSAGDRGVYEQYF.

In its sample, this clone was seen a few times. The CDR3 end lies 3 residues beyond the end of the read and is filled in from the germline J gene. V and J are TRBV30 and TRBJ1-2, with no clear D. The CDR3 sequence is 13 residues long. Looked up from germline, CDR1 is GTSNPN and CDR2 is SVGIG (reference sequence). The CDR3 here is CAWGLAGAYDYTF. The sequenced part of the CDR3 DNA is TGTGCCTGGGGACTAGCGGGAGCTTACGAC.

This clone was picked up many times. The sequence runs out 3 residues before the end of the CDR3; the remainder is reconstructed from the germline J gene. The J gene is TRBJ2-3, the V gene TRBV30, with D possibly TRBD2 on 6 matching bases. Germline CDR1 reads GTSNPN; CDR2 reads SVGIG (reference sequence). This CDR3 is built from 14 residues. CDR3 protein: CAWSTGDVRETQYF. The sequenced CDR3 bases are TGTGCCTGGAGTACGGGGGACGTGAGGGAGACG.

This clone has ten or more counts. At one end the junction does not follow the germline gene, possibly because of a read error. The read halts 3 residues ahead of the CDR3 end, with the missing end drawn from the germline J gene. The chain links TRBV4-2 to TRBJ2-3; D may correspond to TRBD1 or TRBD2 (5 bases each). From germline, CDR1 is LGHNA and CDR2 YNFKEQ. The CDR3 sequence is 15 residues long. The chain's CDR3 is CASSRGTDNTDTQYF. Incomplete CDR3 DNA: TGCGCCAGCAGCCGGGGCACAGATAACACAGATACG.

This clone was picked up many times. The CDR3 is cut off 3 residues early in the read; its end comes from the germline J gene. The chain uses TRBV19 and TRBJ2-7; D is perhaps TRBD2 (5 bases). From germline, CDR1 is LNHDA and CDR2 SQIVND (reference sequence). The V and J ends lost 1 base and 1 base respectively, with 17 bases between them. The CDR3 runs to 17 residues. This chain's CDR3 is CASSIGLGVATSYEQYF. CDR3 bases read: TGTGCCAGTAGTATAGGGCTTGGGGTAGCGACATCCTACGAG.

This clone was picked up many times. The sequenced fragment ends 3 residues before the CDR3 boundary, so the rest is inferred from the germline J gene. The V call is TRBV6-4, the J call TRBJ2-1, with unresolved D. Trimming removed 3 bases from V and 6 bases from J, with 9 bases in between. Germline V gene sequence: CDR1 MRHNA, CDR2 SNTAGT. The CDR3 contains 13 residues. The sequenced CDR3 bases are TGTGCCAGCAGTGAAGGGTCCAGCAATGAG. Its protein is CASSEGSSNE. The entire CDR3 protein reads CASSEGSSNEQFF.

The table lists this clone with many counts. The part of the CDR3 DNA that was read is TGCAGTGCTAGGAATCTCCTAGCGGGCCCAGGCGGGTTGGAGACC. Translating it yields CSARNLLAGPGGLET. The whole CDR3 sequence is CSARNLLAGPGGLETQYF. The genes are TRBV20-1 and TRBJ2-5, with 8 bases matching TRBD2. Read data end 3 residues before the CDR3 end; the end is taken from the germline J gene. The CDR3 consists of 18 residues. Germline CDR1 reads DFQATT; CDR2 reads SNEGSKA (reference sequence). J gave up 5 bases and V 3 bases, and 20 bases lay outside the gene matches.

This clone was recorded many times. Coverage ceases 3 residues before the CDR3 finishes, and the germline J gene fills in the end. The chain has TRBV20-1 and TRBJ2-7, with D perhaps assigned TRBD1 or TRBD2 (7 bases each). Germline V gene data show CDR1 as DFQATT and CDR2 as SNEGSKA (reference sequence). Trimming shortened V by 4 bases and J by 2 bases, and 15 bases separated the two germline ends. The CDR3 length is 14 residues. Partial CDR3 DNA: TGCAGTGCTACCTGGGAGGGGACAGCCTACGAG. This sequence encodes CSATWEGTAYE. The entire CDR3 reads CSATWEGTAYEQYF.

Ten or more counts support this clone. The missing CDR3 end, 3 residues past where the read stops, is filled in from the germline J gene. This chain uses TRBV18 with TRBJ2-2, with D unclear. Germline V CDR1 and CDR2: KGHSH, LQKENI. The germline V and J ends were trimmed by 6 bases and 4 bases, with 18 bases remaining between them. The CDR3 is made up of 16 amino acids. The CDR3 spells CASSPAARTGTGELFF. CDR3 bases read: TGTGCCAGCTCCCCCGCTGCCCGAACGGGCACCGGGGAG.

This clone came up many times. Read coverage stops 3 residues before the CDR3 terminus; the germline J gene supplies the remainder. The genes are TRBV20-1 and TRBJ2-1; 11 bases map to TRBD2. J lost 5 bases, V lost 0 bases, and 6 bases had no gene match. The CDR3 has 16 residues. CDR1 and CDR2 from the germline V gene are DFQATT and SNEGSKA (reference sequence). CDR3 in amino acids: CSARDLLAGDNNEQFF. CDR3 DNA (partial): TGCAGTGCTAGAGACCTACTAGCGGGAGACAACAATGAG.

This clone was counted only a few times. The read stops 3 residues short of the end of the CDR3; the missing end is completed from the germline J gene. V usage is TRBV5-4 and J usage is TRBJ2-7, with D possibly being TRBD1 (5 bases). Trimming pared 0 bases from V and 2 bases from J, leaving 9 bases between. The CDR3 length is 14 residues. Germline V gene lookup returns CDR1 SGHNT and CDR2 YYREEE (reference sequence). CDR3 sequence: CASSLELGPYEQYF. The CDR3 DNA, read in part, is TGTGCCAGCAGCTTGGAGCTGGGGCCCTACGAG.

This clone was seen many times. The read ends 3 residues before the CDR3 terminus; that terminus is restored from the germline J gene. J is TRBJ2-5 and V is TRBV5-4; D may be TRBD1 (5 bases). V was shortened by 4 bases and J by 0 bases, with 10 bases between the two germline ends. This CDR3 has 14 residues. Germline V gene sequence: CDR1 SGHNT, CDR2 YYREEE (reference sequence). The CDR3 DNA, read in part, is TGTGCCAGCAGCCCCGGACACCACCAAGAGACC. Its translation is CASSPGHHQET. The CDR3 reads in full as CASSPGHHQETQYF.

This clone was counted at least ten times. The covered CDR3 bases are TGTGCCAGCAGGGGGGGAACCGGGGAG. Translated: CASRGGTGE. The whole CDR3 sequence reads CASRGGTGELFF. The chain uses TRBV2 and TRBJ2-2, with D maybe TRBD2 (6 bases). The read gets to within 3 residues of the CDR3 end, and the germline J gene fills in the rest. V lost 6 bases and J lost 5, with 7 bases in between. Germline CDR1 SNHLY, CDR2 FYNNEI. The length of the CDR3 is 12 residues.

This clone appeared a few times. The read ends 3 residues shy of where the CDR3 ends; the end is completed using the germline J gene. J is TRBJ2-4 and V is TRBV25-1; D may be TRBD2 (6 bases). Trimming stripped 1 base from V and 6 bases from J, with 10 bases between. Germline CDR1 and CDR2: MGHDK and SYGVNS. The CDR3 has 14 residues. Partial CDR3 DNA: TGTGCCAGCAGTGAATCCGACGGGGGAAACATT. It is translated as CASSESDGGNI. The entire CDR3 is CASSESDGGNIQYF.

This clone came up many times. The DNA ends 3 residues before the CDR3 does, and the rest of the CDR3 is filled in from the germline J gene. V usage is TRBV9 and J usage is TRBJ1-4; 9 positions agree with TRBD1. The junction had 12 bases not matched to a gene; V was cut back by 3 bases and J by 6 bases. The CDR3 extends over 17 amino acids. CDR1 SGDLS and CDR2 YYNGEE come from the germline V gene. The CDR3 is CASSASGTGSLDEKLFF. Partial CDR3 DNA: TGTGCCAGCAGCGCCTCCGGGACAGGGAGTTTAGATGAAAAA.

There are a few counts of this clone. Coverage ceases 3 residues before the CDR3 finishes, and the germline J gene fills in the end. This chain joins TRBV6-2 or TRBV6-3 and TRBJ1-2; tentative D call: TRBD1 (5 bases). This CDR3 comprises 14 residues. The germline V gene has CDR1 MNHEY and CDR2 SVGEGT. CDR3 bases read: TGTGCCAGCAAAGGCGGATGGGCAGGGTACGAC. Protein: CASKGGWAGYD. The full CDR3 sequence reads CASKGGWAGYDYTF.

As for this clone: The DNA ends 3 residues before the CDR3 does, and the rest of the CDR3 is filled in from the germline J gene. The chain links TRBV7-9 to TRBJ2-2; weak D call: TRBD1 (6 bases). The ends were cut back, 5 bases at V and 8 bases at J, with 12 bases in the middle. This CDR3 contains 13 residues. Germline lookup yields CDR1 SEHNR and CDR2 FQNEAQ (reference sequence). The sequenced CDR3 bases are TGTGCCAGCAGCCTCTACAGGGTTGGGGAG. It specifies CASSLYRVGE. The complete CDR3 reads CASSLYRVGELFF. Full variable domain (remainder filled in from reference TRBV7-9 and TRBJ2-2): DTGVSQNPRHKITKRGQNVTFRCDPISEHNRLYWYRQTLGQGPEFLTYFQNEAQLEKSRLLSDRFSAERPKGSFSTLEIQRTEQGDSAMYLCASSLYRVGELFFGEGSRLTVL.

In this sample, this clone turned up many times. Read sequence stops 3 residues before the CDR3 end, and the germline J gene provides the missing end. The genes are TRBV5-1 and TRBJ2-5; TRBD1 is a possible D gene (6 bases). This CDR3 region has 14 residues. Germline V gene sequence: CDR1 SGHRS, CDR2 YFSETQ. Trimming removed 0 bases from V and 5 bases from J, with 11 bases in between. The DNA read from the CDR3 is TGCGCCAGCAGCTTGGTGGCAGGGGATGAGACC. Its translation: CASSLVAGDET. The entire CDR3 protein is CASSLVAGDETQYF. Drawing the rest from reference TRBV5-1 and TRBJ2-5, the complete variable domain is KAGVTQTPRYLIKTRGQQVTLSCSPISGHRSVSWYQQTPGQGLQFLFEYFSETQRNKGNFPGRFSGRQFSNSRSEMNVSTLELGDSALYLCASSLVAGDETQYFGPGTRLLVL.

The sample holds many counts of this clone. The CDR3 end falls 3 residues outside the read, so it is completed with the germline J gene. The rearrangement links TRBV7-2 to TRBJ2-5; TRBD2 might be the D (6 bases). The CDR3 is made up of 14 amino acids. Deletions cut 5 bases from V and 4 bases from J, with 14 bases between. Germline CDR1 and CDR2: SGHTA and FQGNSA. The CDR3 here is CASSLGGVRETQYF. Incomplete CDR3 DNA: TGTGCCAGCAGCCTCGGGGGTGTCAGAGAGACC.

Details on this clone: The read gets to within 3 residues of the CDR3 end, and the germline J gene fills in the rest. V is TRBV2 and J is TRBJ1-3; maybe TRBD1 (6 bases). This CDR3 is 15 amino acids long. V lost 5 bases, J lost 1 base, and 12 bases lay in between. Germline values: CDR1 SNHLY, CDR2 FYNNEI. CDR3 loop: CASSKQGLSGNTIYF. The sequenced CDR3 bases are TGTGCCAGCAGTAAACAGGGTTTATCTGGAAACACC.

This clone was seen many times. The CDR3 is cut off 3 residues early in the read; its end comes from the germline J gene. The genes are TRBV6-1 and TRBJ1-5; D is perhaps TRBD1 (5 bases). The germline gives CDR1 MNHNS, CDR2 SASEGT. This CDR3 is 16 amino acids long. Trimming pared 2 bases from V and 3 bases from J, leaving 14 bases between. CDR3 protein: CASSEWVGQPNQPQHF. The DNA read from the CDR3 is TGTGCCAGCAGTGAATGGGTGGGGCAGCCCAATCAGCCC.

This clone was counted at least ten times. The observed sequence ends 3 residues before the CDR3 terminus, with the missing tail filled in from the germline J gene. The genes are TRBV7-8 and TRBJ1-2; a weak D match, TRBD1 (6 bases). The CDR3 has 14 residues. Germline V gives CDR1 SGHVS, CDR2 FQNEAQ. V lost 1 base to trimming and J lost 3 bases, with 9 bases between them. The CDR3 loop is CASSLDHRDYGYTF. The part of the CDR3 DNA that was read is TGTGCCAGCAGCTTAGACCACAGGGACTATGGC.